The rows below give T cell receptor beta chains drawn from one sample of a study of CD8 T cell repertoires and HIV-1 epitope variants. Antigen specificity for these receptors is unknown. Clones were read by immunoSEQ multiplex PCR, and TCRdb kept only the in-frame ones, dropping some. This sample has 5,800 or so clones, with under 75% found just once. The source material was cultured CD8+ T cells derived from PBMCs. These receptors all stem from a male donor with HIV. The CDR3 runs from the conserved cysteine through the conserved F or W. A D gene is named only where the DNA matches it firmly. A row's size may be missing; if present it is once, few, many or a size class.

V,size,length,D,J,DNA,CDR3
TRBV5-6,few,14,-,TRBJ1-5,TGTGCCAGCAGCCCGGGAGGGGACCGCGGGGCCCAGCATTTT,CASSPGGDRGAQHF
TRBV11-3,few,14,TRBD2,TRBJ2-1,TGTGCCAGCAGCTTAGCGGGAGGGACCAATGAGCAGTTCTTC,CASSLAGGTNEQFF
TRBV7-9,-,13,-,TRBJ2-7,TGTGCCAGCAGCTTACCGGGGTCCTACGAGCAGTACTTC,CASSLPGSYEQYF
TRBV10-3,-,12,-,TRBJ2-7,TGTGCCATCGAAGGAGACAGTCACGAGCAGTACTTC,CAIEGDSHEQYF
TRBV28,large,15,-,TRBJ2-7,TGTGCCAGCAGTCCCCGACTGGGCGACCTCTACGAGCAGTACTTC,CASSPRLGDLYEQYF
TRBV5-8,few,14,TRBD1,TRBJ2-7,TGTGCCAGCAGCTTGGCCGGGACAGGCCACGAGCAGTACTTC,CASSLAGTGHEQYF
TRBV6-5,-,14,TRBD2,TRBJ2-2,TGTGCCAGCAGTGCCCAGGGAGGGACCGGGGAGCTGTTTTTT,CASSAQGGTGELFF
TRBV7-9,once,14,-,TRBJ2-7,TGTGCCAGCAGCCCAGGACGGAGCTCCTACGAGCAGTACTTC,CASSPGRSSYEQYF
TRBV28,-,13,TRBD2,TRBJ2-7,TGTGCCAGCAGTGGCGGGGGATCCTACGAGCAGTACTTC,CASSGGGSYEQYF
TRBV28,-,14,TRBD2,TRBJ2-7,TGTGCCAGCAGTTTGGAGCGGGGTGGGGTCGAGCAGTACTTC,CASSLERGGVEQYF
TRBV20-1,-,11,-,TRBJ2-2,TGCAGTGCTAGAGGCACCGGGGAGCTGTTTTTT,CSARGTGELFF
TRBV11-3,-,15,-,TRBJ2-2,TGTGCCAGCAGCTTAACTAACACAGCGACCGGGGAGCTGTTTTTT,CASSLTNTATGELFF
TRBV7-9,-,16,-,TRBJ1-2,TGTGCCAGCAGCCCTTGGCCGGTAGAATTGGACTATGGCTACACCTTC,CASSPWPVELDYGYTF
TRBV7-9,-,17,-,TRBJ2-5,TGTGCCAGCAGCTTAGAAGGGATTCGATCTTTACTGGAGACCCAGTACTTC,CASSLEGIRSLLETQYF
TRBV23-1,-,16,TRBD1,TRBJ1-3,TGCGCCAGCAGTCAAGAAGGGGGCCACTCTGGAAACACCATATATTTT,CASSQEGGHSGNTIYF
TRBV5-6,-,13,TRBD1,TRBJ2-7,TGTGCCAGCAGCTGGACAGGGTACTACGAGCAGTACTTC,CASSWTGYYEQYF
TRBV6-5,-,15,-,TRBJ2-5,TGTGCCAGCAGTTACCTTTCCGGGAGCCAAGAGACCCAGTACTTC,CASSYLSGSQETQYF
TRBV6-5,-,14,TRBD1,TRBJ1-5,TGTGCCAGCAGGTTGACAGGGAATCATCAGCCCCAGCATTTT,CASRLTGNHQPQHF
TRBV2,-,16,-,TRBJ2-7,TGTGCCAGCAGTGAAGCGCGTGGGAAAGGGGGCTACGAGCAGTACTTC,CASSEARGKGGYEQYF
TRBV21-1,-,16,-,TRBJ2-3,TGTGCCAGCATCCACAAATTCAGGGATGTGACAGATACGCAGTATTTT,CASIHKFRDVTDTQYF
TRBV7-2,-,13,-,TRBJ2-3,TGTGCCAGCAGCTCCAACTCCTTAGATACGCAGTATTTT,CASSSNSLDTQYF
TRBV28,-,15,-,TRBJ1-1,TGTGCCAGCAGCCCCCTTGGCGGGAGGAACACTGAAGCTTTCTTT,CASSPLGGRNTEAFF
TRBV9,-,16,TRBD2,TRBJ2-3,TGTGCCAGCAGCGTAGATAGCGGGGGGATCTTGGATACGCAGTATTTT,CASSVDSGGILDTQYF
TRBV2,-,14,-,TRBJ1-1,TGTGCCAGCAGTGGAGGGGAAGAACTCTCTGAAGCTTTCTTT,CASSGGEELSEAFF
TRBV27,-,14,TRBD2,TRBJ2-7,TGTGCCAGCAGTCCAGCGGGACTCTCCTACGAGCAGTACTTC,CASSPAGLSYEQYF
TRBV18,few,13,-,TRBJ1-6,TGTGCCAGCTCACCCCGGGAAAATTCACCCCTCCACTTT,CASSPRENSPLHF
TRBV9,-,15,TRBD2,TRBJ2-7,TGTGCCAGCAGCTTGGGGGGGTCCCTCTCCTACGAGCAGTACTTC,CASSLGGSLSYEQYF
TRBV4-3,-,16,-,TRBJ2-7,TGCGCCAGCAGCCAAGATCCCCGGGGGGCTCCGGGGGAGCAGTACTTC,CASSQDPRGAPGEQYF
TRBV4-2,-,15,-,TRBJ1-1,TGTGCCAGCAGCCAAGATGGGGGAATGAACACTGAAGCTTTCTTT,CASSQDGGMNTEAFF
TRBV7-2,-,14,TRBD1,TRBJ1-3,TGTGCCAGCAGCGTAGGGACAGGGGGAAACACCATATATTTT,CASSVGTGGNTIYF
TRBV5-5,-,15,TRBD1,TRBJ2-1,TGTGCCAGCAGCCCCGGGACAGGAGTCTACAATGAGCAGTTCTTC,CASSPGTGVYNEQFF
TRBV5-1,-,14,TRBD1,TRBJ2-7,TGCGCCAGCAGCTCAGCCGGGACAGCCTACGAGCAGTACTTC,CASSSAGTAYEQYF
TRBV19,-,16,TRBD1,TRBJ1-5,TGTGCCAGTAGCCTACAGGGGGCAACTAGCAATCAGCCCCAGCATTTT,CASSLQGATSNQPQHF
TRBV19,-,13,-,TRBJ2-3,TGTGCCAGTTCTTCGTTTAGCACAGATACGCAGTATTTT,CASSSFSTDTQYF
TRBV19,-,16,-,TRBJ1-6,TGTGCCAGTAGTAAGGTCCGGGCGTCCTATAATTCACCCCTCCACTTT,CASSKVRASYNSPLHF
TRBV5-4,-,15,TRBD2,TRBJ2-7,TGTGCCAGCAGCTTGGGAGGGCGTAGAGCGGGAGAGCAGTACTTC,CASSLGGRRAGEQYF
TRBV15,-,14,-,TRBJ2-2,TGTGCCACCAGCAGGGGACCAAACACCGGGGAGCTGTTTTTT,CATSRGPNTGELFF
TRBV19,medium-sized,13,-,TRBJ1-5,TGTGCCAGTAGTATAGTTCCGGAGGGGCCCCAGCATTTT,CASSIVPEGPQHF